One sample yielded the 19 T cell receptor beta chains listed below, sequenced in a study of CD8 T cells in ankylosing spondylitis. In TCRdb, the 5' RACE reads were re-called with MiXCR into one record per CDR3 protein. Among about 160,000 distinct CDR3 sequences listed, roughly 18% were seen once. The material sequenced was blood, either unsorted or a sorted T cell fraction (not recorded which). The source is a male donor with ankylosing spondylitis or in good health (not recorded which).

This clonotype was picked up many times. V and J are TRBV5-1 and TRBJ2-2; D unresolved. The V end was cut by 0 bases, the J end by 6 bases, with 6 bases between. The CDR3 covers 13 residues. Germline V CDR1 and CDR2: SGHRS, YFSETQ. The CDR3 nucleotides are TGCGCCAGCAGCTTGGATCCGGCCGGGGAGCTGTTTTTT. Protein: CASSLDPAGELFF.

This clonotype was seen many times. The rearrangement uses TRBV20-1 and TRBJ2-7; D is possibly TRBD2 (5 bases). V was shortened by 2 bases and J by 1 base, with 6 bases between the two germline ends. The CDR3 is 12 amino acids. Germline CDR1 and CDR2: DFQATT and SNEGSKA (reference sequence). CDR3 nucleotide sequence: TGCAGTGCTAGATCGGGGTCCTACGAGCAGTACTTC. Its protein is CSARSGSYEQYF.

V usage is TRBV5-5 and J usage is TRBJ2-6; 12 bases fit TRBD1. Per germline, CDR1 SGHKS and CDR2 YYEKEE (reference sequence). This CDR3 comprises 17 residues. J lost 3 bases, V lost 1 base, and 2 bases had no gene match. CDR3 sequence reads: CASSLRDRGLGANVLTF. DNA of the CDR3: TGTGCCAGCAGCTTGAGGGACAGGGGGCTTGGGGCCAACGTCCTGACTTTC.

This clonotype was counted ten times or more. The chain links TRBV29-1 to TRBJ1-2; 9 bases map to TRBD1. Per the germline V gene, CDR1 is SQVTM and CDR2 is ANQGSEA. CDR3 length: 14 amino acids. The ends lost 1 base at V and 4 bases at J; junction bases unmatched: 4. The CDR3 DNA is TGCAGCGTTGAAGCGGGACAGGGCCTCTATGGCTACACCTTC. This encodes CSVEAGQGLYGYTF.

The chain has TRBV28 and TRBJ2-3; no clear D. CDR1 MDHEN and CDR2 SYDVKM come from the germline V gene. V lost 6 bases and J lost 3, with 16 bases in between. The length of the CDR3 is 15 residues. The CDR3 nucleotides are TGTGCCAGCAGCCCCCCCGAAATTAGGACAGATACGCAGTATTTT. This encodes CASSPPEIRTDTQYF.

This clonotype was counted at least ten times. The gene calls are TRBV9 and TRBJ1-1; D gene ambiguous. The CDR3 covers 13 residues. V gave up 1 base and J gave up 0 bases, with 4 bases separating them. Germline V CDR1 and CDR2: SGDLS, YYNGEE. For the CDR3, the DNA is TGTGCCAGCAGCGTACAAATGAACACTGAAGCTTTCTTT. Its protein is CASSVQMNTEAFF. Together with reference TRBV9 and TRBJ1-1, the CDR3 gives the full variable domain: DSGVTQTPKHLITATGQRVTLRCSPRSGDLSVYWYQQSLDQGLQFLIQYYNGEERAKGNILERFSAQQFPDLHSELNLSSLELGDSALYFCASSVQMNTEAFFGQGTRLTVV.

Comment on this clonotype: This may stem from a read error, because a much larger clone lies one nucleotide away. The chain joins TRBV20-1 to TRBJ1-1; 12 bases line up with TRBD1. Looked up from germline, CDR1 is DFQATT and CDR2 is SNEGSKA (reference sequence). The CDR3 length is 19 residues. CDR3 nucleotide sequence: TGCTGTGCTAGAGGATCCCCCGGGACAGGGGGCTCTTTGGCCACTGAAGCTTTCTTT. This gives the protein CCARGSPGTGGSLATEAFF.

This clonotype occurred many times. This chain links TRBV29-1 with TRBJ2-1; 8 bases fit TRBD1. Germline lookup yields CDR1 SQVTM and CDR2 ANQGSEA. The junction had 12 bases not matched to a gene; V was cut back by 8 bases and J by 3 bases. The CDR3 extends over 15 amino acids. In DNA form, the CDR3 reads TGCAGCACCGCTGGCCGCAGGGGGCTCTACAATGAGCAGTTCTTC. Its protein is CSTAGRRGLYNEQFF.

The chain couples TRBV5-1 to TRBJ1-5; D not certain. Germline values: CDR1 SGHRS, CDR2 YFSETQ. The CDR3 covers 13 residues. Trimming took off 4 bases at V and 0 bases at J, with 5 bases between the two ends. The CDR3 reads CASSEYSNQPQHF. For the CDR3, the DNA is TGCGCCAGCAGCGAGTATAGCAATCAGCCCCAGCATTTT.

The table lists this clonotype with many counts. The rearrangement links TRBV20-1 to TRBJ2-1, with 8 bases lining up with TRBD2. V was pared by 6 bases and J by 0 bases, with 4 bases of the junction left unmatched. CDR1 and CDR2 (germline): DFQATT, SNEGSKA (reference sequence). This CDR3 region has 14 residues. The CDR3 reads CSATAGASYNEQFF. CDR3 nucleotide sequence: TGCAGTGCCACAGCGGGAGCCTCCTACAATGAGCAGTTCTTC.

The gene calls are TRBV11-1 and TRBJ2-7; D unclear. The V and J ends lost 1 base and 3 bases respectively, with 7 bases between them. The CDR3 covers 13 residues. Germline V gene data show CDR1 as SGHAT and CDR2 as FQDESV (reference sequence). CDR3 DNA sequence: TGTGCCAGCAGCTTAGTTTACGGCTACGAGCAGTACTTC. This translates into CASSLVYGYEQYF.

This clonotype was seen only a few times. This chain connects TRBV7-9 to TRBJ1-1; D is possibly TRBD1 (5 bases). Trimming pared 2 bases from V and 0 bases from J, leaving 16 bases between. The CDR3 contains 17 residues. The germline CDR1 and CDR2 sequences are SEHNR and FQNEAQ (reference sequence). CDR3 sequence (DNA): TGTGCCAGCAGCTTATTGTTTGGGGCCACTTTGAACACTGAAGCTTTCTTT. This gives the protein CASSLLFGATLNTEAFF. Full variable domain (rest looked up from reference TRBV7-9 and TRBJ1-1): DTGVSQNPRHKITKRGQNVTFRCDPISEHNRLYWYRQTLGQGPEFLTYFQNEAQLEKSRLLSDRFSAERPKGSFSTLEIQRTEQGDSAMYLCASSLLFGATLNTEAFFGQGTRLTVV.

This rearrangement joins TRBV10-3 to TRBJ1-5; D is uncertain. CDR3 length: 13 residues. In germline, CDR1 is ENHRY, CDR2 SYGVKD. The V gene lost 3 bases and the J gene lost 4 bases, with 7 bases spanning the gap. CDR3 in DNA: TGTGCCATCAGTGATGGCAGTAATCAGCCCCAGCATTTT. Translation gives CAISDGSNQPQHF.

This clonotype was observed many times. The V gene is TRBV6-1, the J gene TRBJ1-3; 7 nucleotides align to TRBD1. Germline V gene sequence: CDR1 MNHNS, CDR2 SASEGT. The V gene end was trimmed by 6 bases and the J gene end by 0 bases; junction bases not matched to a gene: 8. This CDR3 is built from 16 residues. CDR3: CASRRQGFGSGNTIYF. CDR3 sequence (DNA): TGTGCCAGCAGGCGACAGGGCTTCGGCTCTGGAAACACCATATATTTT.

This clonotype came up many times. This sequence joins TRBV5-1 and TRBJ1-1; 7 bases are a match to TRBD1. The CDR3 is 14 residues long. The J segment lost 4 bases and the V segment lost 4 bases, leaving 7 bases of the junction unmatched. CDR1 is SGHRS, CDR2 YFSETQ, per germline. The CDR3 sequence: CASSADREVTEAFF. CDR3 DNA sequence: TGCGCCAGCAGCGCCGACAGGGAAGTCACTGAAGCTTTCTTT.

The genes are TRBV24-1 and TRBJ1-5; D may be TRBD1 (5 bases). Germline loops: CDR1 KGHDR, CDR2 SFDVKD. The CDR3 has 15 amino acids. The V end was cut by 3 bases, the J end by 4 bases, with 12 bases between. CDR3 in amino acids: CATSDGQGANQPQHF. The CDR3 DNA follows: TGTGCCACCAGTGATGGCCAAGGGGCGAATCAGCCCCAGCATTTT.

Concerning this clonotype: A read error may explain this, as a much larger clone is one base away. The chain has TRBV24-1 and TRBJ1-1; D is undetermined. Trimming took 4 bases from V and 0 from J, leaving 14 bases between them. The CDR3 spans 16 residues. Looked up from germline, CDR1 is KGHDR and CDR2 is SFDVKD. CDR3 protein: CATSESGLEMNTEAFF. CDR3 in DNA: TGTGCCACCAGTGAGTCCGGCCTGGAAATGAACACTGAAGCTTTCTTT.

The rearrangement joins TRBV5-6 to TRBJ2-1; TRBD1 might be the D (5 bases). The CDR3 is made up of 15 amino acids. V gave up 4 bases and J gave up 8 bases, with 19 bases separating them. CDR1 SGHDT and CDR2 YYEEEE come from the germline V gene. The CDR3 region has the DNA TGTGCCAGCAGCGAATCAGGGTCTCAGAGAGATGAGCAGTTCTTC. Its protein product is CASSESGSQRDEQFF.

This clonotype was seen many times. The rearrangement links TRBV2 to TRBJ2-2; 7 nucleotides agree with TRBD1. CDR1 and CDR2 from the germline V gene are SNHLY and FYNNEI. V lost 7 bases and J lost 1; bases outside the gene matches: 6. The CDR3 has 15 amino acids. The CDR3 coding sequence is TGTGCCAGCATCGCAGGGACAGTGAACACCGGGGAGCTGTTTTTT. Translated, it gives CASIAGTVNTGELFF.